This entry lists 4 T cell receptor beta chains sequenced from one sample in a study of cytomegalovirus exposure and HLA in healthy donors. It was with 60 Vbeta and 13 Jbeta primers that the PCR ran. Assay used: immunoSEQ multiplex PCR; TCRdb lists only in-frame clones, some missing. Here the sample spans about 160,000 clones, about four fifths being singletons. What was sequenced was PBMCs. These receptors were obtained from a male donor in good health and CMV-seropositive.

Only a few counts were recorded for this clone. The rearrangement joins TRBV6-5 to TRBJ2-1; D possibly corresponds to TRBD1 (5 bases). Germline V gene lookup returns CDR1 MNHEY and CDR2 SVGAGI. The CDR3 runs to 15 residues. Deletions cut 6 bases from V and 5 bases from J, with 17 bases between. DNA of the CDR3: TGTGCCAGCAGCCTGACAGCAAAGGTTAACAATGAGCAGTTCTTC. It translates to CASSLTAKVNNEQFF.

The rearrangement uses TRBV28 and TRBJ2-3; 10 nucleotides match TRBD2. Unmatched junction bases numbered 8, after V lost 4 bases and J lost 1 base. Germline CDR1 is MDHEN and CDR2 is SYDVKM. This CDR3 contains 17 residues. The CDR3 sequence: CASSSPQAGGGTDTQYF. The CDR3 bases are TGTGCCAGCAGTTCCCCCCAAGCGGGAGGGGGCACAGATACGCAGTATTTT.

This clone was observed a few times. This sequence joins TRBV7-8 and TRBJ2-7; 8 bases are shared with TRBD2. V shed 5 bases and J 1 base; nucleotides not matched to a gene: 10. The CDR3 is made up of 16 amino acids. Germline CDR1 is SGHVS and CDR2 is FQNEAQ. CDR3 coding DNA: TGTGCCAGCAGCGCGAGGCGGGGGGCCTCTTCCTACGAGCAGTACTTC. As protein: CASSARRGASSYEQYF.

The V call is TRBV4-3, the J call TRBJ2-1, with 9 bases fitting TRBD1. Germline trimming cut 2 bases from V and 1 base from J; bases unmatched to any gene: 9. The CDR3 contains 18 residues. CDR1 and CDR2 (germline): LGHNA, YSLEER. CDR3 residues: CASSQRATGTGSYNEQFF. The CDR3 DNA follows: TGCGCCAGCAGCCAAAGGGCGACCGGGACAGGGTCCTACAATGAGCAGTTCTTC.